A single sample is the source of the 13 T cell receptor beta chains below, sequenced in a study of blood T cell repertoires in COVID-19 (dated by TCRdb to about 2020). Libraries came from the immunoSEQ multiplex PCR assay. As stored in TCRdb, this immuneACCESS dataset retains in-frame rearrangements with V and J assigned. A fraction of the clones does not appear; measured against another copy, unresolved V genes explain less than half of the discrepancy, and the remainder lacks a known reason. This sample gives under 300,000 clones in total; 85% to 90% of them show up just once. Approximately 2.1% of the sample comes from the top ten. The sequencing input was peripheral blood. The receptors stem from a woman aged 55-70 years with COVID-19, enrolled during active disease.

The genes are TRBV7-2 and TRBJ2-5, with 9 nucleotides matching TRBD1. Germline lookup yields CDR1 SGHTA and CDR2 FQGNSA. There are 14 residues in the CDR3. The V and J ends lost 6 bases and 5 bases, in that order; junction bases with no gene match: 7. The CDR3 loop reads CASSQDRGDETQYF. CDR3 nucleotide sequence: TGTGCCAGCAGTCAGGACAGGGGCGATGAGACCCAGTACTTC. Filled out from reference TRBV7-2 and TRBJ2-5, the complete variable domain reads GAGVSQSPSNKVTEKGKDVELRCDPISGHTALYWYRQSLGQGLEFLIYFQGNSAPDKSGLPSDRFSAERTGGSVSTLTIQRTQQEDSAVYLCASSQDRGDETQYFGPGTRLLVL.

The V call is TRBV9, the J call TRBJ1-6; maybe TRBD1 (6 bases). With 0 bases removed from V and 4 bases from J, the gap between germline ends came to 11 bases. CDR3 length equals 16 residues. Looked up from germline, CDR1 is SGDLS and CDR2 is YYNGEE. The CDR3 coding sequence is TGTGCCAGCAGCGTAGCCGGCCAGGGGTATAATTCACCCCTCCACTTT. The encoded protein is CASSVAGQGYNSPLHF.

The chain employs TRBV27 and TRBJ1-2; the match to TRBD1 covers 7 bases. CDR1 and CDR2 from the germline V gene are MNHEY and SMNVEV (reference sequence). CDR3 length: 13 residues. V dropped 3 bases and J dropped 7; count of bases not matched to a gene: 5. The CDR3 DNA reads as TGTGCCAGCAGTTTGGAAAGGGGGCTTGGCTACACCTTC. Its translation is CASSLERGLGYTF.

The CDR3 sequence is CASSLAGTLEPQHF. Here the CDR3 DNA reads TGTGCCAGCAGCTTAGCAGGGACTTTGGAGCCCCAGCATTTT. The V call is TRBV7-8, the J call TRBJ1-5, with D perhaps matching TRBD1 (5 bases). The CDR3 length is 14 residues. Germline V gene lookup returns CDR1 SGHVS and CDR2 FQNEAQ. Deletions cut 0 bases from V and 8 bases from J, with 11 bases between.

The rearrangement uses TRBV19 and TRBJ2-7; D might be TRBD2 (6 bases). The V end was cut by 6 bases, the J end by 3 bases, with 15 bases between. This CDR3 has 14 residues. Germline assignment: CDR1 LNHDA and CDR2 SQIVND (reference sequence). In nucleotides, the CDR3 is TGTGCCAGTAGCACTGGGGGGATCATCTACGAGCAGTACTTC. The encoded protein is CASSTGGIIYEQYF.

The CDR3 is CASSRGQGGDYEQYF. DNA of the CDR3: TGTGCCAGCAGCCGGGGCCAGGGAGGGGACTACGAGCAGTACTTC. The V gene is TRBV4-2, the J gene TRBJ2-7, with 7 nucleotides matching TRBD2. V trimming: 4 bases; J trimming: 3 bases; junction bases outside the gene matches: 9. The germline V gene encodes CDR1 LGHNA and CDR2 YNFKEQ. There are 15 residues in the CDR3.

The chain is built from TRBV29-1 and TRBJ1-2; TRBD1 might be the D (5 bases). Germline lookup yields CDR1 SQVTM and CDR2 ANQGSEA. The V end was cut by 2 bases, the J end by 3 bases, with 10 bases between. This CDR3 is built from 13 residues. The CDR3 spells CSVERPGDYGYTF. The CDR3 nucleotides are TGCAGCGTTGAACGCCCGGGGGACTATGGCTACACCTTC.

This rearrangement joins TRBV4-2 to TRBJ2-7, with D possibly matching TRBD1 (6 bases). V lost 1 base to trimming and J lost 6 bases, with 13 bases between them. This CDR3 comprises 14 residues. The germline gives CDR1 LGHNA, CDR2 YNFKEQ. CDR3 sequence: CASSQVPAGAEQYF. The CDR3 coding sequence is TGTGCCAGCAGCCAAGTCCCCGCAGGGGCCGAGCAGTACTTC.

The rearrangement uses TRBV7-3 and TRBJ1-2; 7 bases agree with TRBD1. CDR1 and CDR2 (germline): SGHTA, FQGTGA. The V segment lost 3 bases and the J segment 7 bases; nucleotides outside the gene matches: 5. This CDR3 has 13 residues. The CDR3 DNA reads TGTGCCAGCAGCTTCAAGGGGGCGGGTGGCTACACCTTC. Translating gives CASSFKGAGGYTF.

This chain links TRBV9 with TRBJ1-2; the D is unclear. V gave up 1 base and J gave up 3 bases, with 13 bases separating them. The CDR3 is made up of 15 amino acids. Germline V gene lookup returns CDR1 SGDLS and CDR2 YYNGEE. In DNA, the CDR3 is TGTGCCAGCAGCGTAACCGGGTTATGGGACTATGGCTACACCTTC. The encoded protein is CASSVTGLWDYGYTF.

This clone turned up a few times. The chain couples TRBV19 to TRBJ2-7, with 7 positions matching TRBD1. In germline, CDR1 is LNHDA, CDR2 SQIVND (reference sequence). The CDR3 has 11 residues. The J segment lost 2 bases and the V segment lost 10 bases, leaving 2 bases of the junction unmatched. The CDR3 DNA follows: TGTGCCACCCAGGGGGCCTACGAGCAGTACTTC. It codes for CATQGAYEQYF.

This chain joins TRBV24-1 and TRBJ2-2; 11 bases agree with TRBD1. V gave up 4 bases and J gave up 5 bases; unmatched junction bases: 5. CDR1 is KGHDR, CDR2 SFDVKD, per germline. This CDR3 comprises 16 residues. The CDR3 DNA reads as TGTGCCACCAGTGACCCGGGACAGGGGGGTACCGGGGAGCTGTTTTTT. It encodes CATSDPGQGGTGELFF.

The chain is built from TRBV5-1 and TRBJ2-1; D is undetermined. Between the trimmed V and J ends, which lost 0 bases and 2 bases, there was a span of 12 bases. Germline CDR1 is SGHRS and CDR2 is YFSETQ. This CDR3 has 16 amino acids. The CDR3 here is CASSLVSRSTYNEQFF. The DNA for the CDR3 is TGCGCCAGCAGCTTGGTCTCCAGGTCTACCTACAATGAGCAGTTCTTC.